Listed below are T cell receptor beta chains from one sample, sequenced in a study of response to subunit inactivated influenza vaccine. TCRdb processed the RT-PCR reads anew with MiXCR; each CDR3 protein has one entry. The sample lists about 500,000 distinct CDR3 sequences; about 15% were seen once. The input for sequencing was CD4+ T cells sorted from PBMCs, taken less than 30 months after vaccination. The receptor set was obtained from a man aged 50 to 69 who received an inactivated influenza vaccine. CDR3s include the opening cysteine and the closing phenylalanine or tryptophan. D genes are given only for firm matches. The size entry is marked missing in some rows and otherwise reads once, few, many or a size class.

TRBJ1-1	TRBD1	TRBV30	-	CAWTLDRGTEAFF	TGTGCCTGGACCCTCGACAGGGGCACTGAAGCTTTCTTT
TRBJ1-6	-	TRBV20-1	-	CSARKSRDIGSYNSPLHF	TGCAGTGCTAGAAAATCCAGGGACATTGGATCCTATAATTCACCCCTCCACTTT
TRBJ2-7	-	TRBV4-2	few	CASSQGWGVYEQYF	TGTGCCAGCAGCCAAGGATGGGGGGTCTACGAGCAGTACTTC
TRBJ2-7	-	TRBV5-6	many	CASSLVGTTSYEQYF	TGTGCCAGCAGCTTGGTGGGGACAACCTCCTACGAGCAGTACTTC
TRBJ1-2	-	TRBV9	-	CASSVGRWGSFYGYTF	TGTGCCAGCAGCGTAGGACGGTGGGGCAGCTTCTATGGCTACACCTTC
TRBJ2-4	TRBD1	TRBV28	-	CASSPTGQGLAKNIQYF	TGTGCCAGCAGTCCCACGGGACAGGGGTTAGCCAAAAACATTCAGTACTTC
TRBJ2-2	TRBD2	TRBV5-1	-	CASSLAGLAANTGELFF	TGCGCCAGCAGCTTGGCGGGACTAGCGGCGAACACCGGGGAGCTGTTTTTT
TRBJ2-1	TRBD2	TRBV19	few	CASKAGGGPYNEQFF	TGTGCCAGTAAGGCCGGGGGGGGCCCCTACAATGAGCAGTTCTTC
TRBJ2-7	-	TRBV28	many	CASSLLGTYRETYEQYF	TGTGCCAGCAGTTTGTTGGGGACGTACAGGGAAACCTACGAGCAGTACTTC
TRBJ2-1	TRBD2	TRBV20-1	-	CSARQGLARAYNEQFF	TGCAGTGCTAGACAGGGACTAGCTCGGGCCTACAATGAGCAGTTCTTC
TRBJ2-1	-	TRBV5-1	many	CASSLGRHNEQFF	TGTGCCAGCAGCTTAGGTCGACACAATGAGCAGTTCTTC
TRBJ2-7	-	TRBV7-9	-	CASSFNNPYEQYF	TGTGCCAGCAGCTTTAACAATCCATACGAGCAGTACTTC
TRBJ2-1	-	TRBV7-9	-	CASSSLFGRPYNEQFF	TGTGCCAGCAGCTCTCTTTTTGGGCGGCCATACAATGAGCAGTTCTTC
TRBJ2-1	-	TRBV18	few	CASSPPIGGSTYNEQFF	TGTGCCAGCTCACCACCGATTGGGGGGTCAACCTACAATGAGCAGTTCTTC
TRBJ2-5	-	TRBV7-2	few	CASSFYNQETQYF	TGTGCCAGCAGCTTTTATAACCAAGAGACCCAGTACTTC
TRBJ2-7	TRBD2	TRBV7-2	few	CASSGLAANLEQYF	TGTGCCAGCTCGGGGCTAGCGGCGAATCTCGAGCAGTACTTC
TRBJ1-2	TRBD1	TRBV5-1	few	CASSRLPTGASADYGYTF	TGCGCCAGCAGCCGACTCCCGACAGGGGCCTCGGCGGACTATGGCTACACCTTC
TRBJ1-2	-	TRBV14	few	CASSPAPAYYGYTF	TGTGCCAGCAGCCCTGCGCCCGCTTACTATGGCTACACCTTC
TRBJ2-2	TRBD1	TRBV6-5	-	CASSYSGWGQGARELFF	TGTGCCAGCAGTTACTCGGGGTGGGGACAGGGGGCCAGGGAGCTGTTTTTT
TRBJ2-4	TRBD1	TRBV28	few	CASRGTGVNIQYF	TGTGCCAGCAGGGGGACAGGTGTAAACATTCAGTACTTC
TRBJ1-1	-	TRBV18	-	CARKGHFNTEAFF	TGTGCCAGAAAGGGACATTTTAACACTGAAGCTTTCTTT
TRBJ1-3	-	TRBV20-1	-	CSARGFSATGNTIYF	TGCAGTGCTAGAGGGTTTTCGGCCACTGGAAACACCATATATTTT
TRBJ2-2	-	TRBV6-2/TRBV6-3	-	CASSYGHAGELFF	TGTGCCAGCAGTTACGGACACGCCGGGGAGCTGTTTTTT
TRBJ1-6	-	TRBV6-1	-	CASSFDNSPLHF	TGTGCCAGCAGTTTTGATAATTCACCCCTCCACTTT
TRBJ1-6	-	TRBV25-1	few	CASSAETRNSPLHF	TGTGCCAGCAGTGCAGAGACACGGAATTCACCCCTCCACTTT
TRBJ2-7	-	TRBV19	few	CASSIVGNYEQYF	TGTGCCAGTAGTATAGTCGGCAACTACGAGCAGTACTTC
TRBJ2-3	-	TRBV3-1	many	CASSHNKGTGTDTQYF	TGTGCCAGCAGCCATAACAAGGGGACTGGCACAGATACGCAGTATTTT
TRBJ1-5	-	TRBV20-1	-	CSAKPGGDYSNQPQHF	TGCAGTGCTAAACCTGGGGGAGACTATAGCAATCAGCCCCAGCATTTT
TRBJ1-5	-	TRBV12-3/TRBV12-4	few	CASSFRGSGNQPQHF	TGTGCCAGCAGTTTTAGGGGATCGGGCAATCAGCCCCAGCATTTT
TRBJ2-1	-	TRBV25-1	few	CASSDDWKSSYNEQFF	TGTGCCAGCAGTGATGACTGGAAGAGCTCCTACAATGAGCAGTTCTTC
TRBJ2-5	-	TRBV5-1	-	CASSARVTETQYF	TGCGCCAGCAGCGCCAGGGTAACCGAGACCCAGTACTTC
TRBJ2-1	-	TRBV20-1	-	CSASRAEQFF	TGCAGTGCTAGTAGGGCTGAGCAGTTCTTC
TRBJ1-4	-	TRBV7-2	few	CASRSGTPGNEKLFF	TGTGCCAGCAGAAGCGGGACGCCGGGAAATGAAAAACTGTTTTTT
TRBJ2-3	-	TRBV7-2	many	CASSRRGYTQYF	TGTGCCAGCAGCCGGAGGGGCTATACGCAGTATTTT
TRBJ2-2	TRBD1	TRBV12-3/TRBV12-4	many	CANLMGQGNTGELFF	TGTGCCAACCTTATGGGACAGGGAAACACCGGGGAGCTGTTTTTT
TRBJ2-7	TRBD1	TRBV24-1	few	CAPWDSTYEQYF	TGTGCCCCTTGGGACAGTACCTACGAGCAGTACTTC
TRBJ2-7	-	TRBV6-1	many	CASSQKAGQTYEQYF	TGTGCCAGCAGTCAAAAGGCGGGGCAGACCTACGAGCAGTACTTC
TRBJ1-3	TRBD1	TRBV10-3	-	CAISTGKENTIYF	TGTGCCATCTCGACAGGGAAGGAGAACACCATATATTTT
TRBJ2-2	-	TRBV6-1	-	CASSRGGGELFF	TGTGCCAGCAGCAGGGGAGGAGGGGAGCTGTTTTTT
TRBJ1-2	TRBD1	TRBV4-2	few	CASSQTDREGYGYTF	TGTGCCAGCAGCCAAACCGACAGGGAAGGTTATGGCTACACCTTC
TRBJ2-1	-	TRBV7-9	few	CASSPALDRPSPREQFF	TGTGCCAGCAGCCCCGCCTTAGACAGGCCGAGTCCCAGGGAGCAGTTCTTC
TRBJ2-1	TRBD2	TRBV24-1	many	CATSDISGSSYNEQFF	TGTGCCACCAGTGATATAAGCGGGAGCTCCTACAATGAGCAGTTCTTC
TRBJ1-1	TRBD1	TRBV11-1	-	CASHDRGNTEAFF	TGTGCCAGCCACGACAGGGGGAACACTGAAGCTTTCTTT
TRBJ2-1	TRBD2	TRBV20-1	few	CSASEWGTSAYNEQFF	TGCAGTGCTAGCGAATGGGGGACTAGCGCCTACAATGAGCAGTTCTTC
TRBJ2-3	TRBD2	TRBV20-1	-	CSEASGSRDTQYF	TGCAGTGAGGCTAGCGGGAGTCGAGATACGCAGTATTTT
TRBJ2-3	-	TRBV20-1	-	CSARRGPDTQYF	TGCAGTGCTCGGAGGGGGCCAGATACGCAGTATTTT
TRBJ2-7	TRBD2	TRBV29-1	few	CSVQGLAFEQYF	TGCAGCGTTCAAGGACTAGCGTTCGAGCAGTACTTC
TRBJ2-2	TRBD1	TRBV28	few	CASSFTGGASGELFF	TGTGCCAGCAGTTTTACAGGGGGCGCTTCCGGGGAGCTGTTTTTT
TRBJ1-4	-	TRBV12-3/TRBV12-4	-	CASSPDRTVGKLFF	TGTGCCAGCAGCCCAGACAGGACGGTAGGGAAACTGTTTTTT